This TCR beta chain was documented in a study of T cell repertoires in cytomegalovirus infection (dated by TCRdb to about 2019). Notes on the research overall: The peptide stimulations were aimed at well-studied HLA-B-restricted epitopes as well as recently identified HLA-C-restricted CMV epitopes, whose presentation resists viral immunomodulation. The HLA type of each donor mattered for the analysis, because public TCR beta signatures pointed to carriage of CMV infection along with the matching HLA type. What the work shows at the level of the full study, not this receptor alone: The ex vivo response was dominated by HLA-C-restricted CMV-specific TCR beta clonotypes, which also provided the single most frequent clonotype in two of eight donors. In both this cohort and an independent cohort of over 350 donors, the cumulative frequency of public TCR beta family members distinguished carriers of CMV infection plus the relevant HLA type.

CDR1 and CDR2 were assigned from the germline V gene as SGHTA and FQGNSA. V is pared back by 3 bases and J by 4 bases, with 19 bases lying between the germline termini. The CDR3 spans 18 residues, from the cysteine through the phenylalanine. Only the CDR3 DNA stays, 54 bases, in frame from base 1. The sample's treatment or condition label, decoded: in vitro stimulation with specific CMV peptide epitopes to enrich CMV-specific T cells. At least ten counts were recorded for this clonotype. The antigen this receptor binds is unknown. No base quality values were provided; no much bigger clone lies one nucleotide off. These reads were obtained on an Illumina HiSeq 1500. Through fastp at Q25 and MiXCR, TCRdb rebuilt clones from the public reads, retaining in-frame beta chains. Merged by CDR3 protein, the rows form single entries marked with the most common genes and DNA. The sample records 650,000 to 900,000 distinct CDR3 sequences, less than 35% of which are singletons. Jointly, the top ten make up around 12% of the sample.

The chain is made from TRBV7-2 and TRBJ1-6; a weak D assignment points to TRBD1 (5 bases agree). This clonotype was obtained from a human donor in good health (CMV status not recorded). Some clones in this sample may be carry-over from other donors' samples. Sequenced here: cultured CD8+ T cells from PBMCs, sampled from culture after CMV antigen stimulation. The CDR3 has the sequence CASSFSGQGPIYNSPLHF. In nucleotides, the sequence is TGTGCCAGCAGCTTTAGCGGTCAGGGCCCGATTTATAATTCACCCCTCCACTTT.